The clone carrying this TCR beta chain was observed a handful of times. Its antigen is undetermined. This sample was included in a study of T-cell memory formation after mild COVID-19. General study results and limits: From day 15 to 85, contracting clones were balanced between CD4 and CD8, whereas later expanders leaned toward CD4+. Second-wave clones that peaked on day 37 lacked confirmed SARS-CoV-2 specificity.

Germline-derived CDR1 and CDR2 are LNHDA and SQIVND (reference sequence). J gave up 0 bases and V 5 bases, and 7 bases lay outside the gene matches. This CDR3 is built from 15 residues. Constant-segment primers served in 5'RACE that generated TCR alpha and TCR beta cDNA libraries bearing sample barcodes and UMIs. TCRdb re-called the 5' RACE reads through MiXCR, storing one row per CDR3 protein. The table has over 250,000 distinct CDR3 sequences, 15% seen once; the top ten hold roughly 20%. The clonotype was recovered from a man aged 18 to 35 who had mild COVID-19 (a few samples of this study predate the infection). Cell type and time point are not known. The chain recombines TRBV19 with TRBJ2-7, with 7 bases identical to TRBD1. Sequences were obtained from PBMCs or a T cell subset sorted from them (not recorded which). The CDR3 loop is CASSWGTDSSYEQYF. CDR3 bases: TGTGCCAGTAGTTGGGGGACAGATAGCTCCTACGAGCAGTACTTC. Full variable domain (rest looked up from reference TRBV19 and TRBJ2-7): DGGITQSPKYLFRKEGQNVTLSCEQNLNHDAMYWYRQDPGQGLRLIYYSQIVNDFQKGDIAEGYSVSREKKESFPLTVTSAQKNPTAFYLCASSWGTDSSYEQYFGPGTRLTVT.